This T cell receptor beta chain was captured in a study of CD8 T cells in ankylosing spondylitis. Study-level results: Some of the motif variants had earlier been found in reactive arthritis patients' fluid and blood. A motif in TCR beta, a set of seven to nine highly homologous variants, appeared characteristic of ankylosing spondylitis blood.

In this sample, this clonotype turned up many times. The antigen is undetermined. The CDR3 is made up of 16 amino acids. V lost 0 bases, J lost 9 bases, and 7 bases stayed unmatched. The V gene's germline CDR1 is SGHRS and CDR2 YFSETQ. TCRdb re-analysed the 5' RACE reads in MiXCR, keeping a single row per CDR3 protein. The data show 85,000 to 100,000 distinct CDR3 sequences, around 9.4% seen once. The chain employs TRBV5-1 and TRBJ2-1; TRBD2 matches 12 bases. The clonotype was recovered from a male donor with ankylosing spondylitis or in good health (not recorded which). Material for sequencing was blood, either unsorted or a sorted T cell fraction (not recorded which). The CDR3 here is CASSLVASGGAGEQFF. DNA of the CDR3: TGCGCCAGCAGCTTGGTGGCTAGCGGGGGGGCCGGTGAGCAGTTCTTC.